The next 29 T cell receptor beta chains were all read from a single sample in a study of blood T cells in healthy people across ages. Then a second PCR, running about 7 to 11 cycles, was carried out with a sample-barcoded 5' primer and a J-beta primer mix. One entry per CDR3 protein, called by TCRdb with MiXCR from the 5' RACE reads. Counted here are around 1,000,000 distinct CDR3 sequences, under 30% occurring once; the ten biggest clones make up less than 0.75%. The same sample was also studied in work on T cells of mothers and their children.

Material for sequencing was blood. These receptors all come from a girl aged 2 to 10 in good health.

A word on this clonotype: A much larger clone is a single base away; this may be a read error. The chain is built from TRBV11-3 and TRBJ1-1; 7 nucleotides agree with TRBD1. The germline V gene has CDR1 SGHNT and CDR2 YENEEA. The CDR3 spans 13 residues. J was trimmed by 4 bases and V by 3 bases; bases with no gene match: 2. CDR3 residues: CASSLYRGTEAFF. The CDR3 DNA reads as TGTGCCAGCAGCTTGTACAGGGGCACTGAAGCTTTCTTT.

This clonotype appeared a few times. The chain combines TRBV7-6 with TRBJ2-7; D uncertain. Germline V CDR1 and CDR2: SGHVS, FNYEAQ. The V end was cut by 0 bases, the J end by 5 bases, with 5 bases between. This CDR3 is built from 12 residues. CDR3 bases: TGTGCCAGCAGCTTAGCTATGGACGAGCAGTACTTC. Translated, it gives CASSLAMDEQYF.

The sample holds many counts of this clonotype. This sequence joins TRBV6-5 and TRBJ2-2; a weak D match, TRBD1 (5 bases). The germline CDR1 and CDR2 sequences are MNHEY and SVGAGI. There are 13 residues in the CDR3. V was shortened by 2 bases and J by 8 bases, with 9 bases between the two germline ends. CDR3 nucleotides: TGTGCCAGCAGTTACGTGGGGCTGGGGGAGCTGTTTTTT. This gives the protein CASSYVGLGELFF.

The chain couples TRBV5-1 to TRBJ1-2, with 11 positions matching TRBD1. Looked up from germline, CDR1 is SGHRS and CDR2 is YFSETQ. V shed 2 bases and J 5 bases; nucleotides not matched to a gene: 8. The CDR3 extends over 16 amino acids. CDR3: CASSFDPGTGGYGYTF. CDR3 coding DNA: TGCGCCAGCAGCTTTGACCCCGGGACAGGGGGGTATGGCTACACCTTC. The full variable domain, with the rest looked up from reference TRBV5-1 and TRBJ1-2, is KAGVTQTPRYLIKTRGQQVTLSCSPISGHRSVSWYQQTPGQGLQFLFEYFSETQRNKGNFPGRFSGRQFSNSRSEMNVSTLELGDSALYLCASSFDPGTGGYGYTFGSGTRLTVV.

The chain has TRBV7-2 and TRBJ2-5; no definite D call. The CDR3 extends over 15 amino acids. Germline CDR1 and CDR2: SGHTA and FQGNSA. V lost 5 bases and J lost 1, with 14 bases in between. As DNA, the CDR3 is TGTGCCAGCAGCCCCGGGCTGCCTGGCCAAGAGACCCAGTACTTC. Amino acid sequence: CASSPGLPGQETQYF.

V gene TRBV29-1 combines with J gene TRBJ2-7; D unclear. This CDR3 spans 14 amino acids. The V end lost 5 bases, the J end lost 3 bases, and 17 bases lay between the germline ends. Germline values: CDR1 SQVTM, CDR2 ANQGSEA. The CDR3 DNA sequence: TGCAGCGTTAATTCCCCGGACGCAGACTACGAGCAGTACTTC. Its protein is CSVNSPDADYEQYF.

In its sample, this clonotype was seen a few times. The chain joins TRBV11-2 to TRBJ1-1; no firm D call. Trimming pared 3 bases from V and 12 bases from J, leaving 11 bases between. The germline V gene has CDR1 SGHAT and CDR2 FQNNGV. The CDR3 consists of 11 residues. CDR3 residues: CASSFSLATFF. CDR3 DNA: TGTGCCAGCAGCTTCTCATTGGCCACTTTCTTT. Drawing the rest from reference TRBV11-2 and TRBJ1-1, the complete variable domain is EAGVAQSPRYKIIEKRQSVAFWCNPISGHATLYWYQQILGQGPKLLIQFQNNGVVDDSQLPKDRFSAERLKGVDSTLKIQPAKLEDSAVYLCASSFSLATFFGQGTRLTVV.

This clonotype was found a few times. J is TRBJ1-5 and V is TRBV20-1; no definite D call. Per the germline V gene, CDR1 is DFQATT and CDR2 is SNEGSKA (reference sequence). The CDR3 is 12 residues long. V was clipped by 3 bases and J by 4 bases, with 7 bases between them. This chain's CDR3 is CSARSQNQPQHF. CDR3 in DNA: TGCAGTGCTAGGAGTCAGAATCAGCCCCAGCATTTT.

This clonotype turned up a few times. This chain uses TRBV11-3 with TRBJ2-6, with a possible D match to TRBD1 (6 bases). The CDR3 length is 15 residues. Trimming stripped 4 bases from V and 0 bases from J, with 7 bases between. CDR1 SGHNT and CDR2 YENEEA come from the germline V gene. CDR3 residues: CASSWGRSGANVLTF. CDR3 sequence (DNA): TGTGCCAGCAGCTGGGGGCGCTCTGGGGCCAACGTCCTGACTTTC.

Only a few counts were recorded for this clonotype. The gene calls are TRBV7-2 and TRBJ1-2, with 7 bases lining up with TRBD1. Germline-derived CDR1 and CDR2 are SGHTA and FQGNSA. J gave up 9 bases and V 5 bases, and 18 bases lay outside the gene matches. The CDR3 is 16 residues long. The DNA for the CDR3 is TGTGCCAGCAGCCAGACCTCCGGGACAGTTTTCTTTAGCTACACCTTC. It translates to CASSQTSGTVFFSYTF.

CDR3: CASSTSGGAEEETQYF. In DNA form, the CDR3 reads TGTGCCAGCAGCACTAGCGGGGGGGCGGAGGAAGAGACCCAGTACTTC. V usage is TRBV7-9 and J usage is TRBJ2-5; TRBD2 matches 13 bases. The CDR3 is made up of 16 amino acids. Looked up from germline, CDR1 is SEHNR and CDR2 is FQNEAQ (reference sequence). V dropped 5 bases and J dropped 3; count of bases not matched to a gene: 6.

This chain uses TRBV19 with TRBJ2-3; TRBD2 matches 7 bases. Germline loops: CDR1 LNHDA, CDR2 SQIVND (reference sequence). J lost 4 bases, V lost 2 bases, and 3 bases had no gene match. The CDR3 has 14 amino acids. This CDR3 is CASSITGGPDTQYF. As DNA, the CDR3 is TGTGCCAGTAGTATAACGGGAGGCCCAGATACGCAGTATTTT.

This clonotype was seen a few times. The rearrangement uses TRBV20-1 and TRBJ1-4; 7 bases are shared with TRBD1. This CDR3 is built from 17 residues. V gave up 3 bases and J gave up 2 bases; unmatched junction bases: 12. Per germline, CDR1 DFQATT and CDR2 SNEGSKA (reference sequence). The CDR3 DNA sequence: TGCAGTGCTAGTTCCGTTACAGGGGTCCTGACTAATGAAAAACTGTTTTTT. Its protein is CSASSVTGVLTNEKLFF.

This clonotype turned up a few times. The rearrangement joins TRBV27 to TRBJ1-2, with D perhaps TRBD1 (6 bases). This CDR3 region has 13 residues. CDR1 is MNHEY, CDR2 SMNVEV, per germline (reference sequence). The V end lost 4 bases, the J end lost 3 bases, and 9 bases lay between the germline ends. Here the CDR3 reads CASSWGPHYGYTF. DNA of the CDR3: TGTGCCAGCAGTTGGGGGCCACACTATGGCTACACCTTC.

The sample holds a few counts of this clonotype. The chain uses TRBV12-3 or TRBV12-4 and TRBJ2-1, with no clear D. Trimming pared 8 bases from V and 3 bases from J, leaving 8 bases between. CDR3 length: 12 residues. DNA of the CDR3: TGTGCCAGCCAGGTGGGCTACAATGAGCAGTTCTTC. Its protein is CASQVGYNEQFF.

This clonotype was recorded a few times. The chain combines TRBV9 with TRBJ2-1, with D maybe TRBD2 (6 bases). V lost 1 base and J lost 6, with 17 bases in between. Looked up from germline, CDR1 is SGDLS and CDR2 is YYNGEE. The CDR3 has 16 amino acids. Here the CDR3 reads CASSVYGTPSVNEQFF. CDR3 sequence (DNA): TGTGCCAGCAGCGTATACGGGACTCCTTCGGTCAATGAGCAGTTCTTC.

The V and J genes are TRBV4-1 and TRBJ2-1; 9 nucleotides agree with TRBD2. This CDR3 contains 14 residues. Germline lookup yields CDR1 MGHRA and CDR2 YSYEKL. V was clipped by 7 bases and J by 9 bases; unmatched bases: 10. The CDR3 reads CASNLASGIGEQFF. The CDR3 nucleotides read TGCGCCAGCAATCTGGCTAGCGGGATCGGTGAGCAGTTCTTC.

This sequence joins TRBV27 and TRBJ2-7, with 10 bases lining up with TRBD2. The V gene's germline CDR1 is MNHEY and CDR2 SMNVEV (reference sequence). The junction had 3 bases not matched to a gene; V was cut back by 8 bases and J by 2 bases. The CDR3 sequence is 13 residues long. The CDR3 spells CASGAGGTYEQYF. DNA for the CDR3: TGTGCCAGCGGAGCGGGGGGGACCTACGAGCAGTACTTC.

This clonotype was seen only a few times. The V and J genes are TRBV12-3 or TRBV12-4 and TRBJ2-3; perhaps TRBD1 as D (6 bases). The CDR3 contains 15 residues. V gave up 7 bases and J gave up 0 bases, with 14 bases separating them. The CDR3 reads CASTQGGSSTDTQYF. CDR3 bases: TGTGCCAGCACCCAAGGGGGTTCTAGCACAGATACGCAGTATTTT.

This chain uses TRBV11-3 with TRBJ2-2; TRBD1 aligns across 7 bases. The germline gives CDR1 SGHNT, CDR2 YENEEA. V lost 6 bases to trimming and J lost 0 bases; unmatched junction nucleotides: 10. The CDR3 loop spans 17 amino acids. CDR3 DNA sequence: TGTGCCAGCAGGAGAGGGACAGTTGTGACGAACACCGGGGAGCTGTTTTTT. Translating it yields CASRRGTVVTNTGELFF.

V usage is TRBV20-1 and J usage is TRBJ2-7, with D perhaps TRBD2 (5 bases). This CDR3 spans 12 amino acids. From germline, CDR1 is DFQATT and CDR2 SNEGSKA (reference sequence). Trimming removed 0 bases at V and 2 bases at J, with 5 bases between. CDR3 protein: CSAREEAYEQYF. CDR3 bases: TGCAGTGCTAGAGAGGAGGCCTACGAGCAGTACTTC.

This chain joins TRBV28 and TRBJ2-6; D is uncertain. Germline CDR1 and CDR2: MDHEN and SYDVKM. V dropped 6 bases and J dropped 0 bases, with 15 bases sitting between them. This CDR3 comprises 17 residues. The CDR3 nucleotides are TGTGCCAGCAGCTCCACCGACATTCCCTCTGGGGCCAACGTCCTGACTTTC. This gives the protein CASSSTDIPSGANVLTF.

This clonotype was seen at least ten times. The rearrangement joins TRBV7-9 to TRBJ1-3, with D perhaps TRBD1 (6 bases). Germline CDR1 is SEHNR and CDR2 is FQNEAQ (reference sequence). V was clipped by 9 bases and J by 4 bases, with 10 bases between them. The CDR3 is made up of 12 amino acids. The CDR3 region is CARRDKGNTIYF. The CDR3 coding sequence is TGTGCCAGACGGGACAAGGGAAACACCATATATTTT.

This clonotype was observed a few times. Here the CDR3 reads CASSDFPGYEQYF. For the CDR3, the DNA is TGTGCCAGCAGTGACTTCCCAGGCTACGAGCAGTACTTC. This chain links TRBV6-1 with TRBJ2-5; unclear D gene. The better agreement between TRBJ2-7 and the DNA end casts doubt on the J call. The germline gives CDR1 MNHNS, CDR2 SASEGT. The CDR3 is made up of 13 amino acids.

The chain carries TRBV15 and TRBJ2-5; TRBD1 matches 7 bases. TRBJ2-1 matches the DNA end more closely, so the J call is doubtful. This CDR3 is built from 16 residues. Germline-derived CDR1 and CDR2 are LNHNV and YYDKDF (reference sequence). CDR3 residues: CATSRDPATGFHEQFF. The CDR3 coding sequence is TGTGCCACCAGCAGAGATCCGGCGACAGGGTTCCATGAGCAGTTCTTC.

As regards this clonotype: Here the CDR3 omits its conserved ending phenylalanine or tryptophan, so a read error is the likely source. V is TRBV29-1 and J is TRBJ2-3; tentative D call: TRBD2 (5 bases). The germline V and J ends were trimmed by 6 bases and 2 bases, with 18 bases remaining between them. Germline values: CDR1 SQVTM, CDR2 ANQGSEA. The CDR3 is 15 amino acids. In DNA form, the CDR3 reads TGCAGCGTGGAACCCGGGAACGGAGACACAGATACGCAGTATCTT. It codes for CSVEPGNGDTDTQYL.

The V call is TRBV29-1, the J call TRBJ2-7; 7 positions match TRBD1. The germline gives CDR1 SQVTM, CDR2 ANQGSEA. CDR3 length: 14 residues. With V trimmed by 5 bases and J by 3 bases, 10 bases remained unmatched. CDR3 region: CSVHNRGVDYEQYF. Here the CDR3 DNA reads TGCAGCGTTCACAACAGGGGAGTTGACTACGAGCAGTACTTC.

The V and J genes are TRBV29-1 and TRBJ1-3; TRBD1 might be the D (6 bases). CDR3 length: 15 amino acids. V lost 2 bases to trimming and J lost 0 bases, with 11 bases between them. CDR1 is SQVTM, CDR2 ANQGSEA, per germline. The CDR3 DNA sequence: TGCAGCGTTGAAATCTGGACAGACTCTGGAAACACCATATATTTT. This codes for CSVEIWTDSGNTIYF.

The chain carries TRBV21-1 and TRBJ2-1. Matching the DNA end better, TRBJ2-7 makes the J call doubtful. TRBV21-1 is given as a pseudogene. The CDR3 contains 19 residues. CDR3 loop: CASSKPIDLTPLPLYEQYF. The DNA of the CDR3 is TGTGCCAGCAGCAAACCCATCGATTTAACCCCACTTCCTCTCTACGAGCAGTACTTC.